This TCR beta chain was sequenced in a study of CD8 T cells in Susac syndrome. A quantity of about 0.45 to 1 ug RNA underwent reverse transcription using random hexamers. An immunoSEQ multiplex PCR generated amplified TCR beta CDR3 products spanning 54 Vbeta and 13 Jbeta. Each CDR3 protein gets one entry after TCRdb re-called the immunoSEQ multiplex PCR reads with MiXCR. The sample shows 110,000 or so distinct CDR3 sequences, around 93% of them seen only once. Germline CDR1 is MNHEY and CDR2 is SMNVEV (reference sequence). Trimming removed 8 bases at V and 10 bases at J, with 12 bases between. The CDR3 loop spans 11 amino acids. TCR beta sequences were obtained from blood CD8+ and CD4+ T cells.

The sequence was collected from a human donor in good health. The J gene is TRBJ2-1, the V gene TRBV27, with D unresolved. The material sequenced was CD8+ T cells from PBMCs. The CDR3 DNA is TGTGCCAGCCGTGAGGCCTGGGAGCAGTTCTTC. It codes for CASREAWEQFF.